One sample yielded the 16 T cell receptor beta chains listed below, sequenced in a study of blood T cell repertoires in COVID-19 (dated by TCRdb to 2020 to 2022). To prepare the library, the immunoSEQ multiplex PCR assay was applied. Held by TCRdb, this immuneACCESS table contains in-frame sequences only and omits some clones. Under half of the omission traces to an unresolved V gene where checked; the cause of the rest is unknown. Across this sample there are 220,000 or so clones, with less than 85% seen only once. The top ten constitute less than 7% of the sample. The sequenced sample consisted of peripheral blood. These receptor sequences come from a woman in her seventies with acute or convalescent COVID-19.

The rearrangement links TRBV6-5 to TRBJ2-7; 7 positions agree with TRBD1. In germline, CDR1 is MNHEY, CDR2 SVGAGI. The CDR3 sequence is 15 residues long. Germline trimming cut 7 bases from V and 0 bases from J; bases unmatched to any gene: 9. CDR3 sequence: CASINRGLVSYEQYF. The CDR3 coding sequence is TGTGCCAGCATTAACAGGGGTTTGGTCTCCTACGAGCAGTACTTC.

The chain recombines TRBV29-1 with TRBJ2-3; D might be TRBD1 (5 bases). CDR3 size: 14 residues. Trimming left V 7 bases short and J 1 base short, with 15 bases between. Germline CDR1 reads SQVTM; CDR2 reads ANQGSEA. CDR3 region: CSGCTQACTDTQYF. The CDR3 DNA reads as TGCAGCGGATGCACACAGGCTTGCACAGATACGCAGTATTTT.

This chain uses TRBV5-5 with TRBJ2-3; 8 bases align to TRBD2. V was pared by 3 bases and J by 4 bases, with 16 bases of the junction left unmatched. The CDR3 has 18 residues. Germline lookup yields CDR1 SGHKS and CDR2 YYEKEE (reference sequence). The CDR3 region has the DNA TGTGCCAGCAGCTCGCGGCTAGCGGGTCCCTCCGACCCAGATACGCAGTATTTT. It is translated as CASSSRLAGPSDPDTQYF. The entire variable domain, with the rest obtained from reference TRBV5-5 and TRBJ2-3, is as follows: DAGVTQSPTHLIKTRGQQVTLRCSPISGHKSVSWYQQVLGQGPQFIFQYYEKEERGRGNFPDRFSARQFPNYSSELNVNALLLGDSALYLCASSSRLAGPSDPDTQYFGPGTRLTVL.

The chain couples TRBV9 to TRBJ2-1, with 7 nucleotides matching TRBD2. Germline values: CDR1 SGDLS, CDR2 YYNGEE. CDR3 size: 15 residues. J lost 5 bases, V lost 4 bases, and 9 bases had no gene match. Here the CDR3 DNA reads TGTGCCAGCAGCACCCATAGCGGGTTAGACAATGAGCAGTTCTTC. Amino acid sequence: CASSTHSGLDNEQFF.

The chain is built from TRBV23-1 and TRBJ2-7; TRBD1 matches at 7 bases. TRBV23-1 is filed as an ORF, its function uncertain. The CDR3 loop spans 15 amino acids. J was trimmed by 6 bases and V by 2 bases; bases with no gene match: 10. CDR3 bases: TGCGCCAGCAGTCAACCAAGGGGGCGCGGGTCCGAGCAGTACTTC. Translated, it gives CASSQPRGRGSEQYF.

The V call is TRBV2, the J call TRBJ1-2, with D hard to call. The germline CDR1 and CDR2 sequences are SNHLY and FYNNEI. The CDR3 is 13 residues long. V lost 7 bases and J lost 0, with 9 bases in between. The CDR3 region is CASTTDSNYGYTF. As DNA, the CDR3 is TGTGCCAGCACGACGGACTCTAACTATGGCTACACCTTC.

The CDR3 reads CSASGSGNGDEQFF. The CDR3 region has the DNA TGCAGTGCTAGTGGTAGCGGGAATGGGGATGAGCAGTTCTTC. The chain carries TRBV20-1 and TRBJ2-1, with TRBD2 matching 8 bases. Looked up from germline, CDR1 is DFQATT and CDR2 is SNEGSKA (reference sequence). The CDR3 covers 14 residues. The trim removed 3 bases at V and 8 bases at J, leaving 9 bases unmatched.

This chain uses TRBV7-6 with TRBJ2-3; 10 bases map to TRBD2. CDR1 and CDR2 (germline): SGHVS, FNYEAQ. The CDR3 length is 16 residues. Trimming removed 5 bases from V and 1 base from J; junction bases left unmatched: 6. The CDR3 sequence: CASSRDLAGGTDTQYF. The CDR3, as DNA: TGTGCCAGCAGCCGGGACCTAGCGGGAGGCACAGATACGCAGTATTTT.

The rearrangement joins TRBV11-2 to TRBJ1-4, with TRBD1 matching over 7 bases. Looked up from germline, CDR1 is SGHAT and CDR2 is FQNNGV. J lost 10 bases, V lost 2 bases, and 7 bases had no gene match. The CDR3 spans 14 residues. CDR3 residues: CASSLSGTDGKLFF. The CDR3 nucleotides read TGTGCCAGCAGCTTATCCGGGACAGATGGAAAACTGTTTTTT.

This clone was counted a single time. V and J are TRBV28 and TRBJ2-7; 7 positions match TRBD1. The germline V gene encodes CDR1 MDHEN and CDR2 SYDVKM. V shed 6 bases and J 0 bases; nucleotides not matched to a gene: 5. The CDR3 totals 14 residues. CDR3 loop: CASSQGQSSYEQYF. CDR3 bases: TGTGCCAGCAGCCAGGGACAGAGCTCCTACGAGCAGTACTTC.

The chain is built from TRBV18 and TRBJ2-2, with a weak D call TRBD1 (6 bases). The CDR3 is 15 residues long. Germline CDR1 reads KGHSH; CDR2 reads LQKENI. Trimming removed 5 bases from V and 7 bases from J, with 17 bases in between. The CDR3 region is CASSAGQSELGELFF. The CDR3, as DNA: TGTGCCAGCTCAGCAGGACAGAGTGAGCTCGGGGAGCTGTTTTTT.

In this sample, this clone turned up a few times. The chain uses TRBV19 and TRBJ2-1; 7 bases match TRBD2. CDR1 and CDR2 (germline): LNHDA, SQIVND (reference sequence). The CDR3 consists of 15 residues. V dropped 3 bases and J dropped 6; count of bases not matched to a gene: 8. The CDR3 protein is CASSMASGVGNEQFF. CDR3 sequence (DNA): TGTGCCAGTAGTATGGCGAGCGGGGTAGGCAATGAGCAGTTCTTC.

The CDR3 sequence is CASRGGGHSNQPQHF. The CDR3 DNA reads as TGTGCCAGCCGGGGGGGAGGGCATAGCAATCAGCCCCAGCATTTT. The chain links TRBV2 to TRBJ1-5; weak D call: TRBD1 (5 bases). The CDR3 extends over 15 amino acids. V was cut by 8 bases and J by 0 bases, with 14 bases left in between. Germline CDR1 SNHLY, CDR2 FYNNEI.

CDR3 protein: CASSPGTGTLSGANVLTF. Here the CDR3 DNA reads TGTGCCAGCAGTCCCGGGACAGGGACCCTCTCTGGGGCCAACGTCCTGACTTTC. The chain joins TRBV2 to TRBJ2-6, with TRBD1 matching 9 bases. Germline loops: CDR1 SNHLY, CDR2 FYNNEI. CDR3 length: 18 amino acids. Germline trimming cut 5 bases from V and 0 bases from J; bases unmatched to any gene: 8.

CDR3 amino acids: CASSSYSGGSYNEQFF. The CDR3 DNA is TGTGCCAGCAGCTCCTACTCGGGAGGGTCCTACAATGAGCAGTTCTTC. The V gene is TRBV7-8, the J gene TRBJ2-1, with TRBD2 matching 8 bases. Trimming at V came to 4 bases and at J to 1 base, leaving 6 bases not matched to a gene. Germline V gives CDR1 SGHVS, CDR2 FQNEAQ. This CDR3 region has 16 residues. Together with reference TRBV7-8 and TRBJ2-1, the CDR3 gives the full variable domain: GAGVSQSPRYKVAKRGQDVALRCDPISGHVSLFWYQQALGQGPEFLTYFQNEAQLDKSGLPSDRFFAERPEGSVSTLKIQRTQQEDSAVYLCASSSYSGGSYNEQFFGPGTRLTVL.

J is TRBJ2-7 and V is TRBV28; D unclear. V lost 6 bases to trimming and J lost 1 base, with 10 bases between them. The CDR3 has 13 residues. Germline CDR1 and CDR2: MDHEN and SYDVKM. In nucleotides, the CDR3 is TGTGCCAGCAGCCTAACGTTGTCCTACGAGCAGTACTTC. Protein sequence: CASSLTLSYEQYF.